Presented here are 2 T cell receptor beta chains from one specimen sequenced in a study of OX40 agonist ivuxolimab in advanced cancers. Profiled with immunoSEQ multiplex PCR; TCRdb holds only in-frame clones, not every one. The sample lists approximately 70,000 clones; approximately 85% were seen once. Source: CD4+ or CD8+ T cells sorted from blood, taken in a trial of the OX40 agonist ivuxolimab. The receptors originated from an adult with an advanced solid tumor such as melanoma, head and neck, liver or kidney cancer.

The chain links TRBV25-1 to TRBJ2-1; TRBD2 matches 8 bases. V lost 4 bases and J lost 2; bases outside the gene matches: 4. Germline V gene lookup returns CDR1 MGHDK and CDR2 SYGVNS. CDR3 length: 15 residues. CDR3 residues: CASSVPGGTYNEQFF. CDR3 bases: TGTGCCAGCAGTGTTCCGGGAGGGACCTACAATGAGCAGTTCTTC.

The J gene is TRBJ1-2, the V gene TRBV28; the D is unclear. The CDR3 is made up of 14 amino acids. Germline loops: CDR1 MDHEN, CDR2 SYDVKM. V shed 3 bases and J shed 4 bases, with 12 bases lying between them. The CDR3, as DNA: TGTGCCAGCAGTTTCTCTGTCGATTCCTATGGCTACACCTTC. This translates into CASSFSVDSYGYTF.